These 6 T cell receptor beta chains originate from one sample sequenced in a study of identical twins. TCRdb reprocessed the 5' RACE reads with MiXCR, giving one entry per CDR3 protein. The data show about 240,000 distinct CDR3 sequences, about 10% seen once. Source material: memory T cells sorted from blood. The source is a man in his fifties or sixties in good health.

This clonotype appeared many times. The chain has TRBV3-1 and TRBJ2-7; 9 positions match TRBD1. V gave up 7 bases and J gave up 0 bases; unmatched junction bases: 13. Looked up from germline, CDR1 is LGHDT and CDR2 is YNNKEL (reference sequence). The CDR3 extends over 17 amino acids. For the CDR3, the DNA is TGTGCCAGCACGCAAGATTTGGGGACAGGGAACTCCTACGAGCAGTACTTC. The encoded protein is CASTQDLGTGNSYEQYF.

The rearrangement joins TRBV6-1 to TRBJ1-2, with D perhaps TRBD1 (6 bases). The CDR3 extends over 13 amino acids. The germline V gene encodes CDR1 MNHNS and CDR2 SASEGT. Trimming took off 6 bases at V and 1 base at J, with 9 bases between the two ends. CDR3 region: CASRKDSNYGYTF. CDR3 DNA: TGTGCCAGCAGGAAGGACAGTAACTATGGCTACACCTTC.

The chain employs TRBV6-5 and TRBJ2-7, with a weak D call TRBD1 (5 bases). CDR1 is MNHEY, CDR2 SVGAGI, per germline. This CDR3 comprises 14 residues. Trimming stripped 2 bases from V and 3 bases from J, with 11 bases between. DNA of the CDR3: TGTGCCAGCAGTTACCCCGGGCAGGGCTACGAGCAGTACTTC. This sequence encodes CASSYPGQGYEQYF.

CDR3 amino acids: CASSSGLAGHSYNEQFF. The CDR3 DNA is TGTGCCAGCTCGTCGGGACTAGCGGGACACTCCTACAATGAGCAGTTCTTC. The gene calls are TRBV18 and TRBJ2-1; TRBD2 aligns across 13 bases. The ends lost 6 bases at V and 0 bases at J; junction bases unmatched: 5. CDR1 and CDR2 (germline): KGHSH, LQKENI. This CDR3 spans 17 amino acids.

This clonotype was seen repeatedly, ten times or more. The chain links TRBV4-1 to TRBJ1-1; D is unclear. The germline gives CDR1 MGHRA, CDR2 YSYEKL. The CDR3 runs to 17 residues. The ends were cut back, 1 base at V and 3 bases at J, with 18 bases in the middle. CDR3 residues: CASSQGSWLRDHTEAFF. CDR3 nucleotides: TGCGCCAGCAGCCAAGGTTCATGGCTAAGGGATCACACTGAAGCTTTCTTT.

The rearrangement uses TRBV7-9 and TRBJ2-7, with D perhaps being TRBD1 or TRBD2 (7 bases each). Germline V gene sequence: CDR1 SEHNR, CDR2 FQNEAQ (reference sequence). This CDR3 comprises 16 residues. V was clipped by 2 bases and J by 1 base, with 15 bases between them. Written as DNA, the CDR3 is TGTGCCAGCAGCTTACCCCGACAGGGACTATCCTACGAGCAGTACTTC. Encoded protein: CASSLPRQGLSYEQYF.